Listed here are 5 T cell receptor beta chains from one sample, sequenced in a study of patients and donors after allogeneic stem cell transplantation (dated by TCRdb to the early 2020s). Library generation was performed with RT-PCR. For sequencing, a NextSeq 550 was employed. TCRdb handled the public reads itself, with Q25 trimming in fastp and clone calling in MiXCR, and kept productive beta chains. Identical CDR3 protein sequences are pooled into one entry, listed with their most common genes and DNA. The sample has around 170,000 distinct CDR3 sequences on record, approximately 25% of them singletons. 20% to 30% of the sample lies in the top ten. Sequences were obtained from blood, either unsorted or a sorted T cell fraction (not recorded which). These receptors all stem from a human donor who was either an allogeneic HSCT recipient or a stem cell or donor lymphocyte infusion donor (not recorded which). It is not recorded whose cells these are; they may come from a transplant donor.

A note on this clonotype: At one boundary the junction diverges from the germline segment, which might be a read error. The chain joins TRBV20-1 to TRBJ2-1; D is undetermined. The CDR3 consists of 15 residues. Germline assignment: CDR1 DFQATT and CDR2 SNEGSKA (reference sequence). This CDR3 reads CCAPPGPPSYNEQFF. Written as DNA, the CDR3 is TGCTGTGCTCCACCCGGGCCGCCATCCTACAATGAGCAGTTCTTC.

In regard to this clonotype: A much larger clonotype is one base distant, so this may be a read error. V and J are TRBV3-1 and TRBJ1-5; D is uncertain. In germline, CDR1 is LGHDT, CDR2 YNNKEL (reference sequence). Trimming stripped 0 bases from V and 2 bases from J, with 2 bases between. The CDR3 sequence is 13 residues long. The CDR3 reads CASSQDGNQPQHF. The CDR3, as DNA: TGTGCCAGCAGCCAAGATGGCAATCAGCCCCAGCATTTT.

This clonotype has just a few counts. The genes are TRBV29-1 and TRBJ2-3; 7 nucleotides match TRBD1. Germline V gene lookup returns CDR1 SQVTM and CDR2 ANQGSEA. This CDR3 spans 12 amino acids. V trimming: 6 bases; J trimming: 4 bases; junction bases outside the gene matches: 4. The CDR3 bases are TGCAGCGTGGGGCAGGGGGCAGATACGCAGTATTTT. It is translated as CSVGQGADTQYF.

V and J are TRBV6-5 and TRBJ2-3, with 11 bases aligning to TRBD2. The CDR3 loop spans 18 amino acids. Germline V lookup: CDR1 MNHEY, CDR2 SVGAGI. The V segment lost 0 bases and the J segment 3 bases; nucleotides outside the gene matches: 8. The CDR3 DNA reads TGTGCCAGCAGTTACTCGAGGGGGACTAGCGGTCCTACAGATACGCAGTATTTT. Translating gives CASSYSRGTSGPTDTQYF.

This clonotype turned up a few times. The chain joins TRBV12-3 or TRBV12-4 to TRBJ1-2; 7 bases line up with TRBD1. The CDR3 consists of 14 residues. The junction had 6 bases not matched to a gene; V was cut back by 4 bases and J by 4 bases. Here the CDR3 DNA reads TGTGCCAGCAGTTCCACAGGGGCGGGCTATGGCTACACCTTC. This encodes CASSSTGAGYGYTF.